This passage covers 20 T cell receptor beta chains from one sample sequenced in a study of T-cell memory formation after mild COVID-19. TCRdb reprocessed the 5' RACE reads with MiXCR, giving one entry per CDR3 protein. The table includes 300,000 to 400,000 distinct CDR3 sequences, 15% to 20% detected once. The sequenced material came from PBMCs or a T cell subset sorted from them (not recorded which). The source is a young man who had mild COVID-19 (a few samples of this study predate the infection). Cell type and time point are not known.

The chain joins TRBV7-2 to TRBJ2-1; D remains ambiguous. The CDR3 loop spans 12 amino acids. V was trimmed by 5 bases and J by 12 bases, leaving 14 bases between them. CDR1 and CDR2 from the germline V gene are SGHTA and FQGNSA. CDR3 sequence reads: CASSPPAGGQFF. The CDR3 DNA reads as TGTGCCAGCAGCCCCCCCGCCGGCGGGCAGTTCTTC.

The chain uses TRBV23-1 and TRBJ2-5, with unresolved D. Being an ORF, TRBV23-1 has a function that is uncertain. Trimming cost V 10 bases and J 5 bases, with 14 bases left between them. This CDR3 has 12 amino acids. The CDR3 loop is CATLTPSETQYF. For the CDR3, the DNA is TGCGCCACCCTGACCCCGTCGGAGACCCAGTACTTC.

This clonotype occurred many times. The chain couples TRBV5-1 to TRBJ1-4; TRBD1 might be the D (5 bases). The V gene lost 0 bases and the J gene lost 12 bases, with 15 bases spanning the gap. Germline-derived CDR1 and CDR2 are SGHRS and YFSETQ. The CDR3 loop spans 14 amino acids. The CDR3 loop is CASSLAMYGGELFF. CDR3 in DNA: TGCGCCAGCAGCTTGGCAATGTATGGGGGAGAACTGTTTTTT.

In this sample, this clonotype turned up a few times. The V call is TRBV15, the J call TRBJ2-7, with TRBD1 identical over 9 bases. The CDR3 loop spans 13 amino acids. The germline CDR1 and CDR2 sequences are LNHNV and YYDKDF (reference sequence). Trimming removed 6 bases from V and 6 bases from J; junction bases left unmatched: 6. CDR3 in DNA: TGTGCCACCAGTTCCGGGACAGGGCCCGAGCAGTACTTC. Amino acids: CATSSGTGPEQYF.

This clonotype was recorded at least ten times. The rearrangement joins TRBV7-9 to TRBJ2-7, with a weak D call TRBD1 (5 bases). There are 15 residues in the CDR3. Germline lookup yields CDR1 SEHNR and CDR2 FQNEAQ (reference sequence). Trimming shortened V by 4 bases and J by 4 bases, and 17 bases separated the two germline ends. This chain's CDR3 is CASSSPEGVGYEQYF. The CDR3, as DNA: TGTGCCAGCAGCTCACCCGAAGGGGTAGGGTACGAGCAGTACTTC.

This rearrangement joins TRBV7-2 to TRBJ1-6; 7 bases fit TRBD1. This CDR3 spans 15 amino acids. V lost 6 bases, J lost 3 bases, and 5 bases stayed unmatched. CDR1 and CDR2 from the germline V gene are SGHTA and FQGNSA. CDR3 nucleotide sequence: TGTGCCAGCAGGCGCCGGGACAGCTATAATTCACCCCTCCACTTT. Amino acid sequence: CASRRRDSYNSPLHF.

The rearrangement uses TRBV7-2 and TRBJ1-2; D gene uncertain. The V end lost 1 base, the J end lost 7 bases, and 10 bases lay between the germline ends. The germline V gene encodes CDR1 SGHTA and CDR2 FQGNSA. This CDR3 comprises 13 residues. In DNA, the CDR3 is TGTGCCAGCAGCTTAGAGAGGGTGACTGGCTACACCTTC. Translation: CASSLERVTGYTF.

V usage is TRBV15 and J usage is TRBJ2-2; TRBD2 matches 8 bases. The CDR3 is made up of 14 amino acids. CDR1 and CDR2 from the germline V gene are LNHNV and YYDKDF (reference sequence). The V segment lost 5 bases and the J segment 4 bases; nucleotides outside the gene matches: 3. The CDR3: CATSRGGTTGELFF. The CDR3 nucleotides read TGTGCCACCAGCCGGGGGGGGACCACCGGGGAGCTGTTTTTT.

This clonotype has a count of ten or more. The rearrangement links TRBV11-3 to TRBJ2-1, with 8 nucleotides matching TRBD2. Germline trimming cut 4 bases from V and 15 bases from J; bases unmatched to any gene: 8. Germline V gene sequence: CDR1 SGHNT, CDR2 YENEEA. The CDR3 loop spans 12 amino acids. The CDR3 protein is CASSYSGGPLFF. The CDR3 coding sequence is TGTGCCAGCAGCTACTCGGGGGGGCCTCTGTTCTTC.

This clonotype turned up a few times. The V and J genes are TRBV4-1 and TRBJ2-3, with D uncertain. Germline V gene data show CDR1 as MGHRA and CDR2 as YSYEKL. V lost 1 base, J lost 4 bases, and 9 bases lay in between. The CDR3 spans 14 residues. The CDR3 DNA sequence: TGCGCCAGCAGCCAAGTCCGGAGTCCAGATACGCAGTATTTT. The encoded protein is CASSQVRSPDTQYF.

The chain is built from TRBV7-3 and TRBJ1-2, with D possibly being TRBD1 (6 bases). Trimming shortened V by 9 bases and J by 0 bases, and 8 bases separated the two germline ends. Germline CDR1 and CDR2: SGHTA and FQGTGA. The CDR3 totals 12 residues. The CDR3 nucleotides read TGTGCCAGTAACAGGGCTAACTATGGCTACACCTTC. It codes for CASNRANYGYTF.

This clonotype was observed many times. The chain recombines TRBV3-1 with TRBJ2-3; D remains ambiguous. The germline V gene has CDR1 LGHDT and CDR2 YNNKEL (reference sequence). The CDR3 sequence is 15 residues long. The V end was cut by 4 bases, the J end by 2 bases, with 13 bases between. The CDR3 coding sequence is TGTGCCAGCAGCCCTTCCCTTTCCTTCACAGATACGCAGTATTTT. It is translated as CASSPSLSFTDTQYF.

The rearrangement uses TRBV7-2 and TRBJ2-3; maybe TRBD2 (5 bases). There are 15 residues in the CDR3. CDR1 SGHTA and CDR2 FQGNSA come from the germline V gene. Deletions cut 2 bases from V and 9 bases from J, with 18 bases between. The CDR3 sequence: CASSLQRTSEITQYF. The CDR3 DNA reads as TGTGCCAGCAGCTTACAGAGGACTTCCGAAATCACGCAGTATTTT.

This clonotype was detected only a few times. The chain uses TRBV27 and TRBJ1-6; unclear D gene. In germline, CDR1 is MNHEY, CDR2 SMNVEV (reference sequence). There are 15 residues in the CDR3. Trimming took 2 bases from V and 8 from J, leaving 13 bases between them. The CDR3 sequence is CASSLRGGMDSPLHF. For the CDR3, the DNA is TGTGCCAGCAGTTTACGTGGTGGCATGGATTCACCCCTCCACTTT.

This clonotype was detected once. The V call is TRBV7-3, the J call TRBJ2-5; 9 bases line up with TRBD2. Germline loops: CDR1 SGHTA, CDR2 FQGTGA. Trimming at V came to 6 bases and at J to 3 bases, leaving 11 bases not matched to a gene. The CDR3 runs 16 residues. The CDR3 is CASRPNWRGGEETQYF. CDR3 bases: TGTGCCAGCAGACCAAACTGGCGGGGGGGGGAAGAGACCCAGTACTTC.

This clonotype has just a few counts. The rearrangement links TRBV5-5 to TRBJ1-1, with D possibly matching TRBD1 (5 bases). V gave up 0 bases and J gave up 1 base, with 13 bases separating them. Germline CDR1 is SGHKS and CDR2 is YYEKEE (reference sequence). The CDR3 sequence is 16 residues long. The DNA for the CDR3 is TGTGCCAGCAGCTTGGCAGGGATTCGCGGGAACACTGAAGCTTTCTTT. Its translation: CASSLAGIRGNTEAFF. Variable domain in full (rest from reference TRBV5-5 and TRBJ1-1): DAGVTQSPTHLIKTRGQQVTLRCSPISGHKSVSWYQQVLGQGPQFIFQYYEKEERGRGNFPDRFSARQFPNYSSELNVNALLLGDSALYLCASSLAGIRGNTEAFFGQGTRLTVV.

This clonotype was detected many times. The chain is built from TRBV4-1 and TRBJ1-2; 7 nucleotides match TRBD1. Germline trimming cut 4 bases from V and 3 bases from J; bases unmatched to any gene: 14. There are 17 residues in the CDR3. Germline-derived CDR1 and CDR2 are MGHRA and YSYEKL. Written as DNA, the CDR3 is TGCGCCAGCAGCCCAGGGATAAACAGGGGAGTACACTATGGCTACACCTTC. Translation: CASSPGINRGVHYGYTF.

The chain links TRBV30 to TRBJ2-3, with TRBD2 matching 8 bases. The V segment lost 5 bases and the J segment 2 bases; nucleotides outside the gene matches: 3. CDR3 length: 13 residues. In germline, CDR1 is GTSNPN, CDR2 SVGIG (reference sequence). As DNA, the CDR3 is TGTGCCTGGCGACTAGCGAACACAGATACGCAGTATTTT. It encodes CAWRLANTDTQYF.

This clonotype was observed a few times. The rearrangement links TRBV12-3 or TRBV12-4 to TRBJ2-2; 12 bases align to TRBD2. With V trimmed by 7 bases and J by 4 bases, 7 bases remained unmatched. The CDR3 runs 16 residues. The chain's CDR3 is CASTTASGGATGELFF. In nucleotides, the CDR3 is TGTGCCAGCACCACTGCTAGCGGGGGGGCCACCGGGGAGCTGTTTTTT.

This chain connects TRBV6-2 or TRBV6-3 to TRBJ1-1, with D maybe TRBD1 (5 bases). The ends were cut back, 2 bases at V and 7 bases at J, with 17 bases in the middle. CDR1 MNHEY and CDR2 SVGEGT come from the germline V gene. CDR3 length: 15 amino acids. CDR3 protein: CASSYRGHGGVEAFF. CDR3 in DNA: TGTGCCAGCAGTTACCGAGGGCACGGAGGGGTTGAAGCTTTCTTT.